Following are 21 T cell receptor beta chains from one sample sequenced in a study of CD8+ T cells in alopecia areata. cDNA reverse transcribed from extracted RNA served as the sequencing template. Assay used: immunoSEQ multiplex PCR; TCRdb lists only in-frame clones, some missing. There are approximately 13,000 clones in the sample; approximately 60% occur only once, and approximately 15% lies in the top ten. In alopecia areata patients, both lesional scalp punch biopsies and peripheral blood were collected. Sample: skin. These receptor sequences come from a human donor with alopecia areata.

This clone is classed as medium-sized. The chain couples TRBV4-1 to TRBJ2-6; D unresolved. CDR1 MGHRA and CDR2 YSYEKL come from the germline V gene. Trimming removed 1 base at V and 0 bases at J, with 13 bases between. CDR3 length equals 18 residues. As DNA, the CDR3 is TGCGCCAGCAGCCAAGTGGATATGGGATTCTCTGGGGCCAACGTCCTGACTTTC. Translation: CASSQVDMGFSGANVLTF.

V and J are TRBV5-6 and TRBJ2-5, with TRBD1 matching over 8 bases. The CDR3 spans 17 residues. Trimming at V came to 6 bases and at J to 1 base, leaving 14 bases not matched to a gene. Germline V gene data show CDR1 as SGHDT and CDR2 as YYEEEE. CDR3 residues: CASTRWGQVVGQETQYF. CDR3 nucleotides: TGTGCCAGCACCAGGTGGGGACAGGTGGTGGGCCAAGAGACCCAGTACTTC.

V is TRBV27 and J is TRBJ2-1; tentative D call: TRBD1 (6 bases). Trimming stripped 4 bases from V and 4 bases from J, with 17 bases between. The CDR3 loop spans 16 amino acids. From germline, CDR1 is MNHEY and CDR2 SMNVEV (reference sequence). CDR3 coding DNA: TGTGCCAGCAGTTCCGAGGACAGACGCCGTTACAATGAGCAGTTCTTC. It specifies CASSSEDRRRYNEQFF.

The chain joins TRBV7-9 to TRBJ2-3, with TRBD2 identical over 11 bases. The germline V gene has CDR1 SEHNR and CDR2 FQNEAQ (reference sequence). This CDR3 has 17 amino acids. Unmatched junction bases numbered 7, after V lost 1 base and J lost 4 bases. The CDR3 bases are TGTGCCAGCAGCTTAGGACCACTAGCGGGAGTGGCAGATACGCAGTATTTT. Its translation: CASSLGPLAGVADTQYF.

There are a few counts of this clone. The chain couples TRBV6-6 to TRBJ2-4; D is perhaps TRBD1 (5 bases). Germline CDR1 MNHNY, CDR2 SVGAGI (reference sequence). Deletions cut 2 bases from V and 8 bases from J, with 10 bases between. The CDR3 sequence is 13 residues long. Here the CDR3 DNA reads TGTGCCAGCAGTTACGGGGCTAGGGACATTCAGTACTTC. Protein sequence: CASSYGARDIQYF.

This clone was picked up one time. The chain recombines TRBV5-1 with TRBJ1-2; weak D call: TRBD1 (5 bases). This CDR3 contains 14 residues. V was shortened by 0 bases and J by 0 bases, with 6 bases between the two germline ends. Germline values: CDR1 SGHRS, CDR2 YFSETQ. This chain's CDR3 is CASSLDRPNYGYTF. Written as DNA, the CDR3 is TGCGCCAGCAGCTTGGACAGGCCTAACTATGGCTACACCTTC. Full variable domain (remainder filled in from reference TRBV5-1 and TRBJ1-2): KAGVTQTPRYLIKTRGQQVTLSCSPISGHRSVSWYQQTPGQGLQFLFEYFSETQRNKGNFPGRFSGRQFSNSRSEMNVSTLELGDSALYLCASSLDRPNYGYTFGSGTRLTVV.

This clone came up a few times. This chain uses TRBV29-1 with TRBJ1-3, with D possibly being TRBD1 (5 bases). Germline values: CDR1 SQVTM, CDR2 ANQGSEA. This CDR3 is 11 amino acids long. The V end was cut by 7 bases, the J end by 4 bases, with 8 bases between. Here the CDR3 DNA reads TGCAGCGGGGACGTCGGAAACACCATATATTTT. Translated, it gives CSGDVGNTIYF.

On this clone: A much larger clone lies a single base off, so this may be a read error. J is TRBJ2-2 and V is TRBV7-9; the D is unclear. The germline V and J ends were trimmed by 11 bases and 4 bases, with 14 bases remaining between them. The CDR3 loop spans 13 amino acids. Germline V lookup: CDR1 SEHNR, CDR2 FQNEAQ (reference sequence). The CDR3 is CAGETAATGELFF. The CDR3 bases are TGTGCCGGTGAGACTGCAGCCACCGGGGAGCTGTTTTTT.

The chain links TRBV19 to TRBJ1-1; D unclear. CDR3 length: 14 amino acids. Germline V gene lookup returns CDR1 LNHDA and CDR2 SQIVND (reference sequence). V shed 5 bases and J shed 3 bases, with 13 bases lying between them. CDR3 nucleotides: TGTGCCAGTAGTTCTCCGGGCAGCCACACTGAAGCTTTCTTT. It translates to CASSSPGSHTEAFF.

Only a few counts were recorded for this clone. The chain is built from TRBV11-2 and TRBJ1-5; D remains ambiguous. Germline CDR1 and CDR2: SGHAT and FQNNGV. The CDR3 has 15 residues. Trimming cost V 1 base and J 2 bases, with 9 bases left between them. CDR3 bases: TGTGCCAGCAGCTTAGGCGGCACTGGCAATCAGCCCCAGCATTTT. This gives the protein CASSLGGTGNQPQHF.

This clone is categorized as large. The rearrangement links TRBV19 to TRBJ2-1; the D gene is possibly TRBD1 (6 bases). Looked up from germline, CDR1 is LNHDA and CDR2 is SQIVND (reference sequence). V gave up 6 bases and J gave up 6 bases, with 15 bases separating them. This CDR3 is 14 amino acids long. This CDR3 is CASSLQGTVNEQFF. CDR3 DNA: TGTGCCAGTAGCTTACAGGGTACGGTCAATGAGCAGTTCTTC.

The chain uses TRBV10-3 and TRBJ2-1; D is unresolved. CDR1 and CDR2 from the germline V gene are ENHRY and SYGVKD. Between the trimmed V and J ends, which lost 6 bases and 6 bases, there was a span of 12 bases. This CDR3 has 13 residues. DNA for the CDR3: TGTGCCATCAGCCCAGGAGAACTCAATGAGCAGTTCTTC. Residues: CAISPGELNEQFF.

V gene TRBV4-1 combines with J gene TRBJ2-2; D is possibly TRBD2 (6 bases). Germline V gene data show CDR1 as MGHRA and CDR2 as YSYEKL. The CDR3 runs to 14 residues. The V gene lost 4 bases and the J gene lost 2 bases, with 8 bases spanning the gap. CDR3 coding DNA: TGCGCCAGCAGCCTGCGGGGTAACACCGGGGAGCTGTTTTTT. It yields the protein CASSLRGNTGELFF.

The chain carries TRBV7-2 and TRBJ1-1; D unclear. Trimming removed 2 bases from V and 4 bases from J, with 8 bases in between. Germline CDR1 reads SGHTA; CDR2 reads FQGNSA. CDR3 length equals 13 residues. The CDR3 sequence is CASSLPGSTEAFF. CDR3 coding DNA: TGTGCCAGCAGCTTACCCGGGTCCACTGAAGCTTTCTTT.

The chain has TRBV29-1 and TRBJ2-7; TRBD1 matches 8 bases. Germline trimming cut 6 bases from V and 0 bases from J; bases unmatched to any gene: 7. This CDR3 has 14 amino acids. Germline V gives CDR1 SQVTM, CDR2 ANQGSEA. The CDR3, as DNA: TGCAGCGTGACAGGGCAGGGGGCCTCCTACGAGCAGTACTTC. This gives the protein CSVTGQGASYEQYF.

In its sample, this clone was seen a few times. This sequence joins TRBV11-2 and TRBJ2-2, with D possibly TRBD1 on 5 matching bases. Germline loops: CDR1 SGHAT, CDR2 FQNNGV. Trimming cost V 4 bases and J 5 bases, with 11 bases left between them. CDR3 length: 14 residues. CDR3 loop: CASSSTVKTGELFF. As DNA, the CDR3 is TGTGCCAGCAGCTCGACAGTGAAGACCGGGGAGCTGTTTTTT.

This clone was seen only a few times. The DNA for the CDR3 is TGTGCCAGCAGTGAAGGAGGGGGTTCACCCCTCCACTTT. Translating gives CASSEGGGSPLHF. The chain employs TRBV6-4 and TRBJ1-6, with D perhaps TRBD1 (6 bases). This CDR3 contains 13 residues. The V gene lost 3 bases and the J gene lost 9 bases, with 9 bases spanning the gap. Germline CDR1 MRHNA, CDR2 SNTAGT.

V is TRBV7-3 and J is TRBJ2-2; a weak D match, TRBD2 (6 bases). Trimming took 4 bases from V and 7 from J, leaving 10 bases between them. This CDR3 is built from 13 residues. CDR1 is SGHTA and CDR2 is FQGTGA in the germline V gene. CDR3 loop: CASSSGRFGELFF. In DNA form, the CDR3 reads TGTGCCAGCAGCTCGGGGAGGTTCGGGGAGCTGTTTTTT.

This chain joins TRBV7-8 and TRBJ2-1, with TRBD2 matching over 13 bases. This CDR3 contains 16 residues. CDR1 SGHVS and CDR2 FQNEAQ come from the germline V gene. V lost 4 bases to trimming and J lost 4 bases; unmatched junction nucleotides: 4. CDR3 DNA: TGTGCCAGCAGCTCCCCGGGACTAGCGGGATACAATGAGCAGTTCTTC. Translation: CASSSPGLAGYNEQFF.

The chain is built from TRBV7-9 and TRBJ2-7; D perhaps matches TRBD2 (6 bases). V lost 2 bases to trimming and J lost 7 bases, with 12 bases between them. CDR1 is SEHNR and CDR2 is FQNEAQ in the germline V gene (reference sequence). CDR3 length: 13 amino acids. The CDR3 loop reads CASSLKAGREQYF. CDR3 DNA: TGTGCCAGCAGCTTAAAGGCAGGGAGGGAGCAGTACTTC.

In its sample, this clone was seen once. The J gene is TRBJ1-2, the V gene TRBV7-9; 7 positions match TRBD1. V dropped 5 bases and J dropped 7; count of bases not matched to a gene: 10. CDR3 length: 14 residues. Germline V lookup: CDR1 SEHNR, CDR2 FQNEAQ (reference sequence). CDR3 sequence: CASSPPGTEGGYTF. In DNA form, the CDR3 reads TGTGCCAGCAGCCCTCCCGGGACAGAAGGTGGCTACACCTTC.